One T cell receptor (beta chain) is described in this entry. CDR3 size: 13 residues. Trimming took off 5 bases at V and 9 bases at J, with 14 bases between the two ends. Germline-derived CDR1 and CDR2 are SNHLY and FYNNEI. This sample is drawn from a study of PD-L1 blockade in urothelial cancer. Time point given: peripheral blood 6 weeks after treatment start. Measured with immunoSEQ multiplex PCR; TCRdb has only the in-frame clones, and not every one. The sample contains around 48,000 clones, roughly 86% of which appear only once. The receptor was isolated from a man between 60 and 75 years old with urothelial cancer. V is TRBV2 and J is TRBJ1-5, with D hard to call. The source material was PBMCs, sampled around atezolizumab (anti-PD-L1) treatment. The CDR3 here is CASSPTRARPQHF. The CDR3, as DNA: TGTGCCAGCAGTCCGACGAGGGCGAGGCCCCAGCATTTT.